A selection of T cell receptor beta chains follows, all from one sample in a study of OX40 agonist ivuxolimab in advanced cancers. Data came from immunoSEQ multiplex PCR; TCRdb stores just in-frame clones and leaves some out. Here the sample spans about 18,000 clones, less than 95% being singletons. The specimen was CD4+ or CD8+ T cells sorted from blood, collected in a trial of the OX40 agonist ivuxolimab. The receptors were gathered from an adult with an advanced solid tumor such as melanoma, head and neck, liver or kidney cancer. The CDR3 runs from the conserved cysteine through the conserved F or W. A D gene is named only where the DNA matches it firmly. Clone size, where shown, is once, few, many, or a class for clones that have expanded.

14 | TRBJ1-6 | - | - | TRBV9 | TGTGCCAGCAGCGTCACAGAAATTTTGTCACCCCTCCACTTT | CASSVTEILSPLHF
14 | TRBJ2-7 | TRBD1 | - | TRBV19 | TGTGCCAGTAGTATAAGGACAGGGGCCTACGAGCAGTACTTC | CASSIRTGAYEQYF
16 | TRBJ2-6 | - | - | TRBV30 | TGTGCCTGGAGTGTAGGATCGGTGTCTGGGGCCAACGTCCTGACTTTC | CAWSVGSVSGANVLTF
15 | TRBJ2-2 | - | - | TRBV6-6 | TGTGCCAGCAGCACGTCAGGGACGAGCACCGGGGAGCTGTTTTTT | CASSTSGTSTGELFF
17 | TRBJ1-4 | - | - | TRBV14 | TGTGCCAGCAGCCAAGATTGGCCCGGCGGCACTAATGAAAAACTGTTTTTT | CASSQDWPGGTNEKLFF
17 | TRBJ2-1 | - | - | TRBV19 | TGTGCCAGTAGTATAGATTCGGTAGGGAGCTCCTACAATGAGCAGTTCTTC | CASSIDSVGSSYNEQFF
13 | TRBJ2-1 | - | - | TRBV27 | TGTGCCAGCAGTCTGTGGACAGCCCGGGAGCAGTTCTTC | CASSLWTAREQFF
15 | TRBJ1-5 | TRBD1 | - | TRBV15 | TGTGCCACCAGCAGAGATAAGACAGGGCATCAGCCCCAGCATTTT | CATSRDKTGHQPQHF
16 | TRBJ2-3 | TRBD2 | - | TRBV5-6 | TGTGCCAGCAGCTTTATAGCGGGGAGTGGCACAGATACGCAGTATTTT | CASSFIAGSGTDTQYF
15 | TRBJ1-1 | - | - | TRBV4-2 | TGTGCCAGCAGCCAAGCCCCTGGGATGAACACTGAAGCTTTCTTT | CASSQAPGMNTEAFF
15 | TRBJ1-1 | - | - | TRBV28 | TGTGCCAGCAGCTTACAGGGTCTTATGAACACTGAAGCTTTCTTT | CASSLQGLMNTEAFF
14 | TRBJ1-5 | - | - | TRBV29-1 | TGCAGCGTGGACAGTGGCGAAGGAGGGCAGCCCCAGCATTTT | CSVDSGEGGQPQHF
14 | TRBJ2-1 | TRBD2 | - | TRBV13 | TGTGCCAGCAGCGTAGCGGGGGGAACTAATGAGCAGTTCTTC | CASSVAGGTNEQFF
15 | TRBJ1-2 | TRBD1 | - | TRBV7-9 | TGTGCCAGCAGCCGACCGGGACAGTTTTCCTATGGCTACACCTTC | CASSRPGQFSYGYTF
14 | TRBJ2-7 | TRBD2 | - | TRBV27 | TGTGCCAGCAGTTTAGGGCGGGAGTATTACGAGCAGTACTTC | CASSLGREYYEQYF
15 | TRBJ2-7 | - | - | TRBV9 | TGTGCCAGCAGCCCGACGGGGTGGGCCTCCTACGAGCAGTACTTC | CASSPTGWASYEQYF
15 | TRBJ2-7 | TRBD1 | - | TRBV11-2 | TGTGCCAGCAGCCCCCTCCCGACAGGGGACTACGAGCAGTACTTC | CASSPLPTGDYEQYF
15 | TRBJ2-2 | - | - | TRBV5-6 | TGTGCCAGCAGCTTCGGGACAAAAGGGGCCGGGGAGCTGTTTTTT | CASSFGTKGAGELFF
14 | TRBJ2-3 | TRBD2 | once | TRBV27 | TGTGCCAGCAGTTTCCGGACTAGCGGAGATACGCAGTATTTT | CASSFRTSGDTQYF
14 | TRBJ1-5 | - | - | TRBV7-3 | TGTGCCAGCAGCTTAAGCCCGGAGGGACAGCCCCAGCATTTT | CASSLSPEGQPQHF
13 | TRBJ2-1 | - | - | TRBV29-1 | TGCAGCGTTAAACTGAGCTCCTACAATGAGCAGTTCTTC | CSVKLSSYNEQFF
16 | TRBJ2-5 | TRBD1 | - | TRBV28 | TGTGCCAGCAGTTTACACCCGGACAGGGGGCAAGAGACCCAGTACTTC | CASSLHPDRGQETQYF
14 | TRBJ2-7 | - | once | TRBV7-9 | TGTGCCAGCAGCCCGGGACTTCTCCTCTACGAGCAGTACTTC | CASSPGLLLYEQYF
14 | TRBJ2-7 | - | - | TRBV2 | TGTGTCAGTCGCCAGGGGGGGGGAGACTACGAGCAGTACTTC | CVSRQGGGDYEQYF
13 | TRBJ2-2 | - | - | TRBV27 | TGTGCCAGCAGAGGCGCGAACATCGGGGAGCTGTTTTTT | CASRGANIGELFF
14 | TRBJ2-7 | TRBD1 | - | TRBV28 | TGTGCCAGCAGTTGGTCGACAGGGGAAAACGAGCAGTACTTC | CASSWSTGENEQYF
11 | TRBJ2-7 | - | few | TRBV9 | TGTGCCAGCAGCGGCTCAGACGAGCAGTACTTC | CASSGSDEQYF
13 | TRBJ2-2 | - | - | TRBV29-1 | TGCAGCGTTGGGCAGGCGAACACCGGGGAGCTGTTTTTT | CSVGQANTGELFF
13 | TRBJ1-5 | - | few | TRBV4-3 | TGCGCCAGCAGTCTTAATAGCAATCAGCCCCAGCATTTT | CASSLNSNQPQHF
15 | TRBJ2-1 | - | - | TRBV6-5 | TGTGCCAGCAGTTCTTATCGCGGACAATACAATGAGCAGTTCTTC | CASSSYRGQYNEQFF
14 | TRBJ1-1 | - | - | TRBV19 | TGTGCCAGCGGGACGAGCTCGGAGAACACTGAAGCTTTCTTT | CASGTSSENTEAFF
12 | TRBJ1-1 | - | - | TRBV19 | TGTGCCAGTAGTGGCGGGTGGACTGAAGCTTTCTTT | CASSGGWTEAFF
13 | TRBJ2-1 | - | - | TRBV28 | TGTGCCAGCAGTGGACCCGGGAGATCCCATCGGGTCTTC | CASSGPGRSHRVF
15 | TRBJ2-2 | TRBD1 | - | TRBV19 | TGTGCCAGTAGTATTGGGACAGGGGCGTTGGGGGAGCTGTTTTTT | CASSIGTGALGELFF
14 | TRBJ1-6 | TRBD1 | - | TRBV9 | TGTGCCAGCAACCCCGGGACAGGGCCTTCACCCCTCCACTTT | CASNPGTGPSPLHF
14 | TRBJ2-7 | - | - | TRBV21-1 | TGTGCCAGCAGCACTCCGGGACAACCCTACGAGCAGTACTTC | CASSTPGQPYEQYF
18 | TRBJ2-3 | TRBD2 | - | TRBV5-1 | TGCGCCAGCAGCCTTACCCGGACTAGCGGGAGTAAAGTAGATACGCAGTATTTT | CASSLTRTSGSKVDTQYF
14 | TRBJ2-7 | TRBD2 | - | TRBV19 | TGTGCCAGTAGTCCCGGGGGGATCTCCTACGAGCAGTACTTC | CASSPGGISYEQYF
16 | TRBJ2-7 | - | - | TRBV15 | TGTGCCACCAGCAGAGATCGGAGGGGGCTCTCCTACGAGCAGTACTTC | CATSRDRRGLSYEQYF
14 | TRBJ2-3 | - | - | TRBV6-1 | TGTGCCAGCAGTGAAGAGAGAGCAGCGGGCGGGCAGTATTTT | CASSEERAAGGQYF
13 | TRBJ1-1 | - | once | TRBV11-3 | TGTGCCAGCAGTCCTGGGGCCCAGGAGGGGGCTTTCTTT | CASSPGAQEGAFF
15 | TRBJ2-1 | - | - | TRBV6-6 | TGTGCCAGCACCTGGACTCGTTTCTCCTACAATGAGCAGTTCTTC | CASTWTRFSYNEQFF
14 | TRBJ2-7 | - | - | TRBV6-5 | TGTGCCAGCAGTCCTTCGGCAGCGGCCTACGAGCAGTACTTC | CASSPSAAAYEQYF
15 | TRBJ2-1 | TRBD2 | - | TRBV11-2 | TGTGCCAGCAGCCGAACTAGCGATACCTACAATGAGCAGTTCTTC | CASSRTSDTYNEQFF
13 | TRBJ2-1 | TRBD2 | large | TRBV27 | TGTGCCACCGGGACTAGCGGGAACAATGAGCAGTTCTTC | CATGTSGNNEQFF
17 | TRBJ1-2 | - | - | TRBV15 | TGTGCCACCAGCAAGGTGCCAGGGTGTGGAAAGACCTATGGCTACACCTTC | CATSKVPGCGKTYGYTF
15 | TRBJ2-5 | - | - | TRBV10-3 | TGTGCCATCAGTGAGTCGATAGGCGCTAGTGAGACCCAGTACTTC | CAISESIGASETQYF
15 | TRBJ2-2 | - | - | TRBV2 | TGTGCCAGCAGTGGAATAGCGGAGCTCACCGGGGAGCTGTTTTTT | CASSGIAELTGELFF
18 | TRBJ1-5 | TRBD1 | - | TRBV15 | TGTGCCACCAGCAGAGCATCAAATACAGGGGATAGCAATCAGCCCCAGCATTTT | CATSRASNTGDSNQPQHF
14 | TRBJ1-1 | - | - | TRBV19 | TGTGCCAGTGGTATGAGGACCCTGAACACTGAAGCTTTCTTT | CASGMRTLNTEAFF
12 | TRBJ1-2 | TRBD1 | - | TRBV29-1 | TGCAGCGTCTCACAGGGGATCTATGGCTACACCTTC | CSVSQGIYGYTF
13 | TRBJ2-6 | - | - | TRBV30 | TGTGCCTGGATGAGCGCTGGGGCCAACGTCCTGACTTTC | CAWMSAGANVLTF
15 | TRBJ1-5 | - | - | TRBV19 | TGTGCCAGTAGTATATCCGCAGGGAGCAATCAGCCCCAGCATTTT | CASSISAGSNQPQHF
13 | TRBJ2-4 | - | - | TRBV11-2 | TGTGCCAGCAGCTTAGAGTCGGACAGCTTTCAGTACTTC | CASSLESDSFQYF
16 | TRBJ2-2 | - | - | TRBV9 | TGTGCCAGCAGCGCCCACAGGAGGACGAACACCGGGGAGCTGTTTTTT | CASSAHRRTNTGELFF
17 | TRBJ2-7 | TRBD2 | - | TRBV7-6 | TGTGCCAGCAGCTTAGGCGGGACTAGCGGGTCCAGCTACGAGCAGTACTTC | CASSLGGTSGSSYEQYF
14 | TRBJ2-7 | - | once | TRBV6-5 | TGTGCCAGCAGTTCAAATGGGTTCAACTACGAGCAGTACTTC | CASSSNGFNYEQYF
19 | TRBJ2-2 | TRBD2 | - | TRBV28 | TGTGCCAGCAGTCACCCCCTCATCATAGCGGGAGGGCCGACCGGGGAGCTGTTTTTT | CASSHPLIIAGGPTGELFF
13 | TRBJ2-1 | - | once | TRBV4-2 | - | CASSQVGAGTLIF